The rows below give T cell receptor beta chains drawn from one sample of a study of graft-versus-host responses after intestinal transplantation. TCRdb keeps only in-frame clones here, not all; method: immunoSEQ multiplex PCR. The sample yields more than 9,500 clones, approximately 90% seen once. The sample was PBMCs, taken 105 days after intestinal transplantation. All receptors derive from a human patient who received an intestinal transplant, so some T cells may come from the graft donor. Each CDR3 is given with its conserved first and last residue. Fields, in order: clone size, J gene, V gene, D gene, CDR3 DNA, CDR3 protein. A D gene is named only where the DNA matches it firmly. Only part of the rows carry a size: once, few, many, or a class if the clone is expanded.

>-|TRBJ2-5|TRBV6-5|-
TGTGCCAGCAGTTACTCGGGACTTGGAGGAGAGACCCAGTACTTC
CASSYSGLGGETQYF
>-|TRBJ1-1|TRBV6-5|-
TGTGCCAGCCAAGGGGGGTTGTGGACTGAAGCTTTCTTT
CASQGGLWTEAFF
>-|TRBJ2-3|TRBV19|-
TGTGCCAGTAGTATTGGGGCCGGCACAGATACGCAGTATTTT
CASSIGAGTDTQYF
>-|TRBJ2-7|TRBV7-6|-
TGTGCCAGCAGCTCGACGGGACTTGACTACGAGCAGTACTTC
CASSSTGLDYEQYF
>-|TRBJ1-3|TRBV4-2|-
TGTGCCAGCAGCCACAGGGGAACTGGAAACACCATATATTTT
CASSHRGTGNTIYF
>-|TRBJ1-2|TRBV5-1|TRBD1
TGCGCCAGCAGCATACCGGACAGGGGTTATGGCTACACCTTC
CASSIPDRGYGYTF
>-|TRBJ2-2|TRBV10-3|-
TGTGCCATCATGGGCACCGGGGAGCTGTTTTTT
CAIMGTGELFF
>-|TRBJ2-6|TRBV5-1|-
TGCGCCAGCAGCTTGCCTGGGGCCAACGTCCTGACTTTC
CASSLPGANVLTF
>-|TRBJ2-3|TRBV9|-
TGTGCCAGCAGCGTCCTCGAGGAGAGTACGCAGTATTTT
CASSVLEESTQYF
>once|TRBJ1-1|TRBV18|-
TGTGCCAGCTCACGGACGGGGAACACTGAAGCTTTCTTT
CASSRTGNTEAFF
>-|TRBJ1-2|TRBV25-1|-
TGTGCCAGCAGTGACGGAATTCGTCGTCGTCGGGATTATGGCTACACCTTC
CASSDGIRRRRDYGYTF
>-|TRBJ1-2|TRBV28|-
TGTGCCAGCAGTTCAAGAGCCTACGGGAACTATGGCTACACCTTC
CASSSRAYGNYGYTF
>-|TRBJ2-5|TRBV4-1|-
TGCGCCAGCAGCCTTACCACGGCCGACCAGGAGACCCAGTACTTC
CASSLTTADQETQYF
>-|TRBJ2-1|TRBV9|-
TGTGCCAGCAGCGTGAGCGAGGGGGGGCAGTACAATGAGCAGTTCTTC
CASSVSEGGQYNEQFF
>-|TRBJ2-5|TRBV2|-
TGTGCCATAGGCCCCCTCCTAGCGCCGCAAGAGACCCAGTACTTC
CAIGPLLAPQETQYF
>-|TRBJ1-5|TRBV5-6|-
TGTGCCAGCAGCGTCCTTTTAGGGGACGGACCCCATGATCAGCCCCAGCATTTT
CASSVLLGDGPHDQPQHF
>-|TRBJ1-2|TRBV7-9|-
TGTGCCAGCAGCTTAGCGGCGCAGGACCCGGGGGAGGGCTACACCTTC
CASSLAAQDPGEGYTF
>once|TRBJ2-7|TRBV18|TRBD2
TGTGCCAGCTCACCTGCTAGCGGGGGTGACTACGAGCAGTACTTC
CASSPASGGDYEQYF
>-|TRBJ2-1|TRBV6-5|-
TGTGCCAGCAGCCGGGGCAATGAGCAGTTCTTC
CASSRGNEQFF
>-|TRBJ1-1|TRBV9|-
TGTGCCAGCAGCGTAGTGGCAGATCGGACTGAAGCTTTCTTT
CASSVVADRTEAFF
>-|TRBJ2-3|TRBV2|-
TGTGCCAGCAGCTCGGGGTGGGCCGGCACAGATACGCAGTATTTT
CASSSGWAGTDTQYF
>-|TRBJ2-7|TRBV6-6|TRBD2
TGTGCCAGCAGTTACTCGAATCGGGAGGTAGAGGAGCAGTACTTC
CASSYSNREVEEQYF
>-|TRBJ2-2|TRBV5-1|TRBD1
TGCGCCAGCGGGGACAGGGGGACCGGGGAGCTGTTTTTT
CASGDRGTGELFF